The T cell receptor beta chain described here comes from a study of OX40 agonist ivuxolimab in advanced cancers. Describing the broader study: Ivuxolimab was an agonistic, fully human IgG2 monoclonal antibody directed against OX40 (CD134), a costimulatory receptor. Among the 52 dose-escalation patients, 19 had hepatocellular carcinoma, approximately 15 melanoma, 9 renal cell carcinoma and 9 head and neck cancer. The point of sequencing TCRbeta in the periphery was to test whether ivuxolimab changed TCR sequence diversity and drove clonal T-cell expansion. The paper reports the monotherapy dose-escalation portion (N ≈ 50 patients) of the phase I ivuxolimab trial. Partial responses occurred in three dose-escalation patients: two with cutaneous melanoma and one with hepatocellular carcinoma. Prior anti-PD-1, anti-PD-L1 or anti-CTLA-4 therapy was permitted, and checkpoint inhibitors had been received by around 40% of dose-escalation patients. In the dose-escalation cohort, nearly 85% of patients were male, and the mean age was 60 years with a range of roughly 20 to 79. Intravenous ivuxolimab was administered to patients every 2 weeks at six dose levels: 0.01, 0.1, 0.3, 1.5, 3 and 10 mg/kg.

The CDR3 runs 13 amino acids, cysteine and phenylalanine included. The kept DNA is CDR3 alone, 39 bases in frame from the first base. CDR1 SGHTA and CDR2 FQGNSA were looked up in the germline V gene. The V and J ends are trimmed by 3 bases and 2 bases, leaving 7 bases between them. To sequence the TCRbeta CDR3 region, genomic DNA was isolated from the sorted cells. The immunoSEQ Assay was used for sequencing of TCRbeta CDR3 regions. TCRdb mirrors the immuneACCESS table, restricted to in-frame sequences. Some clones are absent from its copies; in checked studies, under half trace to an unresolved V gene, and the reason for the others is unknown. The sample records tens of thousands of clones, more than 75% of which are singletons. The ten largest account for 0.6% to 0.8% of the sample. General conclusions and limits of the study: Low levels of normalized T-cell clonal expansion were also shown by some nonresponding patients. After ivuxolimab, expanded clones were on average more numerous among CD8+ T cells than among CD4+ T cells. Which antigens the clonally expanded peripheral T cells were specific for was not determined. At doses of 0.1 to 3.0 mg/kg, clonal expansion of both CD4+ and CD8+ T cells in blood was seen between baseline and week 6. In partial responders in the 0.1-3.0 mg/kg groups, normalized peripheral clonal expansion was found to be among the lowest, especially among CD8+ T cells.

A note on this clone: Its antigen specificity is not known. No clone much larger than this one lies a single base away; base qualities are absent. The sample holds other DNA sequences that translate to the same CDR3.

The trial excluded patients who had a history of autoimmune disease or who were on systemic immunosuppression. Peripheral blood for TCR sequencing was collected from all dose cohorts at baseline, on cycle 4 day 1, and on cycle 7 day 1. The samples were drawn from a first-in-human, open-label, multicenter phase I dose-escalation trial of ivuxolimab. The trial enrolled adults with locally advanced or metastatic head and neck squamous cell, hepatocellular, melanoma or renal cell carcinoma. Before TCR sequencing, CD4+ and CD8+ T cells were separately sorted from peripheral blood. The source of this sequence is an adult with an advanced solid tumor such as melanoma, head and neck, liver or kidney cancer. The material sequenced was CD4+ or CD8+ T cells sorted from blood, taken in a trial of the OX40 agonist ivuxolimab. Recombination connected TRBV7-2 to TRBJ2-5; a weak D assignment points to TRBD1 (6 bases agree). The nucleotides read TGTGCCAGCAGCTTCGGACAGCAAGAGACCCAGTACTTC. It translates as CASSFGQQETQYF.